One and the same sample provided the 12 T cell receptor beta chains below, sequenced in a study of T cell responses to AZD1222 COVID-19 vaccine. TCRdb's table, derived via immunoSEQ multiplex PCR, lists solely in-frame clones and lacks some. The sample has about 140,000 clones, roughly nine tenths seen once. Here the sequenced sample was peripheral blood, taken on day 0 of AZD1222 vaccination. These receptors all stem from an adult in good health.

V is TRBV12-5 and J is TRBJ2-2; 9 positions match TRBD2. The CDR3 runs 16 residues. The germline CDR1 and CDR2 sequences are LGHNT and FRNRAP. V was pared by 5 bases and J by 0 bases, with 4 bases of the junction left unmatched. This chain's CDR3 is CASGLIAGANTGELFF. The CDR3 DNA reads TGTGCTAGTGGTCTCATAGCGGGGGCGAACACCGGGGAGCTGTTTTTT.

The chain is built from TRBV18 and TRBJ2-5; D uncertain. CDR1 is KGHSH, CDR2 LQKENI, per germline. Trimming removed 2 bases at V and 1 base at J, with 5 bases between. The CDR3 loop spans 13 amino acids. The CDR3 DNA follows: TGTGCCAGCTCACCAACTCTCCAAGAGACCCAGTACTTC. It is translated as CASSPTLQETQYF.

The chain recombines TRBV19 with TRBJ2-7; 12 positions agree with TRBD2. Germline V gene sequence: CDR1 LNHDA, CDR2 SQIVND (reference sequence). The CDR3 consists of 15 residues. The junction had 9 bases not matched to a gene; V was cut back by 8 bases and J by 4 bases. CDR3 bases: TGTGCCAGTTCCCGACTAGCGGGAGCCGCTTACGAGCAGTACTTC. Protein product: CASSRLAGAAYEQYF.

The chain combines TRBV2 with TRBJ1-6; D may be TRBD1 (5 bases). V was clipped by 7 bases and J by 5 bases, with 15 bases between them. Per the germline V gene, CDR1 is SNHLY and CDR2 is FYNNEI. The CDR3 totals 15 residues. Written as DNA, the CDR3 is TGTGCCAGCAAAGGTGAGGGGTTGGATAATTCACCCCTCCACTTT. It codes for CASKGEGLDNSPLHF.

This chain connects TRBV2 to TRBJ1-2; no definite D call. In germline, CDR1 is SNHLY, CDR2 FYNNEI. The CDR3 sequence is 14 residues long. V dropped 7 bases and J dropped 0 bases, with 12 bases sitting between them. The CDR3 loop is CASTWTEANYGYTF. CDR3 coding DNA: TGTGCCAGCACCTGGACTGAAGCTAACTATGGCTACACCTTC. Variable domain in full (rest from reference TRBV2 and TRBJ1-2): EPEVTQTPSHQVTQMGQEVILRCVPISNHLYFYWYRQILGQKVEFLVSFYNNEISEKSEIFDDQFSVERPDGSNFTLKIRSTKLEDSAMYFCASTWTEANYGYTFGSGTRLTVV.

The V gene is TRBV19, the J gene TRBJ1-1; a possible D gene is TRBD1 (5 bases). Between the trimmed V and J ends, which lost 4 bases and 9 bases, there was a span of 15 bases. CDR1 LNHDA and CDR2 SQIVND come from the germline V gene (reference sequence). CDR3 length: 13 residues. Here the CDR3 DNA reads TGTGCCAGTAGTACCCGGCAGGGCTTTCAAGCTTTCTTT. Translation gives CASSTRQGFQAFF.

The rearrangement uses TRBV30 and TRBJ2-7; possible D gene TRBD1, 5 bases. V lost 5 bases and J 2 bases, leaving 10 bases between the germline ends. The CDR3 length is 12 residues. Germline V gene lookup returns CDR1 GTSNPN and CDR2 SVGIG (reference sequence). The CDR3 loop reads CAWQGVAYEQYF. CDR3 DNA: TGTGCCTGGCAAGGGGTCGCCTACGAGCAGTACTTC.

The CDR3 region has the DNA TGTGCCACCAGTGATCCCCCGGGACAGGGAAGACTAGCGGGGGGGAGGAATGAGCAGTTCTTC. Protein: CATSDPPGQGRLAGGRNEQFF. This chain uses TRBV24-1 with TRBJ2-1; 14 bases are shared with TRBD2. The CDR3 totals 21 residues. V lost 3 bases, J lost 7 bases, and 19 bases stayed unmatched. CDR1 KGHDR and CDR2 SFDVKD come from the germline V gene.

The chain joins TRBV28 to TRBJ1-6; maybe TRBD1 (6 bases). V was shortened by 3 bases and J by 11 bases, with 17 bases between the two germline ends. Germline CDR1 is MDHEN and CDR2 is SYDVKM. CDR3 length equals 15 residues. CDR3 in amino acids: CASSFVVQGEPPLHF. In nucleotides, the CDR3 is TGTGCCAGCAGTTTCGTAGTACAGGGAGAGCCACCCCTCCACTTT.

The rearrangement uses TRBV27 and TRBJ1-5, with D possibly matching TRBD1 (5 bases). Germline lookup yields CDR1 MNHEY and CDR2 SMNVEV (reference sequence). V lost 2 bases, J lost 1 base, and 6 bases lay in between. CDR3 length equals 14 residues. The CDR3 region has the DNA TGTGCCAGCAGTTTACGGGGGAGCAATCAGCCCCAGCATTTT. Its protein is CASSLRGSNQPQHF.

For the CDR3, the DNA is TGTGCCAGCAGCCAAGAGTGGCTAGCGGGAACCCCAGAGACCCAGTACTTC. It codes for CASSQEWLAGTPETQYF. This chain uses TRBV4-2 with TRBJ2-5; TRBD2 matches 9 bases. V was pared by 0 bases and J by 4 bases, with 9 bases of the junction left unmatched. Germline-derived CDR1 and CDR2 are LGHNA and YNFKEQ. The CDR3 has 17 residues.

V is TRBV19 and J is TRBJ1-1; 8 positions agree with TRBD1. CDR1 and CDR2 (germline): LNHDA, SQIVND (reference sequence). The V and J ends lost 3 bases and 5 bases, in that order; junction bases with no gene match: 5. The CDR3 is 14 amino acids. The CDR3 DNA follows: TGTGCCAGTAGTATCCGACAGGGGTGGACTGAAGCTTTCTTT. It is translated as CASSIRQGWTEAFF.